This is a list of T cell receptor beta chains from one sample in a study of spatial heterogeneity in lung cancer. One entry per CDR3 protein, called by TCRdb with MiXCR from the 5' RACE reads. Here the sample spans about 15,000 distinct CDR3 sequences, approximately 6.2% being singletons. The sample was lung tumor tissue, taken at surgery. The receptors shown here come from a male donor with early-stage non-small cell lung cancer. Both conserved end residues are part of each CDR3. The order of the fields is CDR3 length, D gene, clone size, V gene, J gene, CDR3 DNA, CDR3 protein. D genes are given only for firm matches. Size values are once, few and many counts, or a class for expanded clones, and some rows have none.

13	TRBD1	many	TRBV20-1	TRBJ1-5	TGCAGTGCGGCGACAGGGGACTATCAGCCCCAGCATTTT	CSAATGDYQPQHF
13	-	many	TRBV27	TRBJ2-3	TGTGCCAGCACTGCCCTTAGTACAGATACGCAGTATTTT	CASTALSTDTQYF
12	-	medium-sized	TRBV20-1	TRBJ1-2	TGCAGTGCTAGATGGGGCGCCTATGGCTACACCTTC	CSARWGAYGYTF
12	-	many	TRBV29-1	TRBJ1-1	TGCAGCGGGCGCCAACCGAACACTGAAGCTTTCTTT	CSGRQPNTEAFF
15	-	many	TRBV18	TRBJ2-1	TGTGCCAGCTCACCCCTCGAGGGTATTAACAATGAGCAGTTCTTC	CASSPLEGINNEQFF
13	-	many	TRBV4-1	TRBJ2-5	TGCGCCAGCAGCCGGGACTTCCAAGAGACCCAGTACTTC	CASSRDFQETQYF
13	TRBD2	-	TRBV20-1	TRBJ2-3	TGCAGTGCTTTCAGAGCGGGAACAGATACGCAGTATTTT	CSAFRAGTDTQYF
14	-	many	TRBV27	TRBJ2-1	TGTGCCAGCAGAGTCTCCGGAAGCTTCAATGAGCAGTTCTTC	CASRVSGSFNEQFF
13	TRBD1	-	TRBV30	TRBJ2-7	TGTGCCTGGAGTTTTACAGGGGACCACGAGCAGTACTTC	CAWSFTGDHEQYF
18	TRBD2	many	TRBV28	TRBJ2-3	TGTGCCAGCAGTTCGGCCGCGACTAGCGGGAAGGAGGTAGATACGCAGTATTTT	CASSSAATSGKEVDTQYF
14	TRBD2	-	TRBV7-8	TRBJ2-1	TGTGCCAGCAGCTTAGTCACTAGCGCCAATGAGCAGTTCTTC	CASSLVTSANEQFF
12	-	many	TRBV20-1	TRBJ2-3	TGCAGTGCTACAGACCTCACAGATACGCAGTATTTT	CSATDLTDTQYF
14	-	-	TRBV18	TRBJ1-1	TGTGCCAACACCCGGGGAGGGGAGGGCACTGAAGCTTTCTTT	CANTRGGEGTEAFF
13	-	few	TRBV7-8	TRBJ2-7	TGTGCCAGCAGCTTGTCCCCGCAACAAGAGCAGTACTTC	CASSLSPQQEQYF
15	-	many	TRBV24-1	TRBJ2-1	TGTGCCACCAGTGATGGGTTAGTGGGGACCAATGAGCAGTTCTTC	CATSDGLVGTNEQFF
17	-	many	TRBV3-1	TRBJ1-6	TGTGCCAGCAGCCAAGTAACAACGTCAGGGGATAATTCACCCCTCCACTTT	CASSQVTTSGDNSPLHF
12	-	many	TRBV12-3/TRBV12-4	TRBJ1-5	TGTGCCAGCAGTTCGGGTTCTCAGCCCCAGCATTTT	CASSSGSQPQHF
13	-	many	TRBV12-3/TRBV12-4	TRBJ2-7	TGTGCCAGCAGTTTAGGGGTGGGAGACGAGCAGTACTTC	CASSLGVGDEQYF
15	-	many	TRBV5-4	TRBJ2-3	TGTGCCAGCAGCCATCCCTCCAGGTCGCAAGATACGCAGTATTTT	CASSHPSRSQDTQYF
17	TRBD1	many	TRBV7-2	TRBJ2-2	TGTGCCAGCAGCTTAGTCCTCGGACAGGGGTTGGTCGGGGAGCTGTTTTTT	CASSLVLGQGLVGELFF
14	-	many	TRBV15	TRBJ2-3	TGTGCCACCAGCAGAGGGAGGGCGTCAGATACGCAGTATTTT	CATSRGRASDTQYF
18	-	once	TRBV12-3/TRBV12-4	TRBJ2-3	TGTGCCAGCAGTTCGCTGTACCGGGGGCCAGGGGTTGCAGATACGCAGTATTTT	CASSSLYRGPGVADTQYF
14	-	many	TRBV4-2	TRBJ1-6	TGTGCCAGCAGCCAGGGGCTGGAGAATTCACCCCTCCACTTT	CASSQGLENSPLHF